This TCR beta chain is drawn from a study of blood T cell repertoires in COVID-19. This clone was seen ten or more times. Generated by immunoSEQ multiplex PCR, the TCRdb table keeps only in-frame clones and is missing some. Seen here are about 160,000 clones, roughly 78% observed once, and the top ten hold around 8%. V shed 0 bases and J shed 2 bases, with 15 bases lying between them. Per germline, CDR1 SGHNT and CDR2 YYREEE (reference sequence). The CDR3 extends over 18 amino acids. This sequence joins TRBV5-4 and TRBJ2-6, with D perhaps TRBD2 (7 bases). The TCR comes from a woman aged 60-75 years with COVID-19, enrolled during active disease. The sample was peripheral blood. The CDR3 protein is CASSLAGGALAGANVLTF. Written as DNA, the CDR3 is TGTGCCAGCAGCTTGGCGGGGGGCGCCTTGGCTGGGGCCAACGTCCTGACTTTC.